This T cell receptor (beta chain) is drawn from a study of T-cell reconstitution after alpha-beta-depleted transplantation in children. Findings of the study overall: TCRbeta diversity was high at day 60 in some patients (a result of surviving recipient T cells and thymic progenitors). It was newly produced T cells that mostly accounted for T-cell counts and diversity one year after transplant. Expanded graft clones numbering several hundred reportedly gave rise to alpha-beta T cells about two months after transplant.

This clonotype is termed medium-sized. No antigen is known for it. The junction shows a germline mismatch at one end, possibly a read error. Unique molecular identifiers were built into the TCRbeta library. TCRdb reprocessed the PCR reads via MiXCR and lists one record per CDR3 protein. Of more than 85,000 distinct CDR3 sequences detected, under 9% appear once; the ten largest clones hold around 17%. This TCR was recovered from a boy between 2 and 15 years old with acute lymphoblastic leukemia, due to receive a stem cell transplant. The sequencing here drew on PBMCs, taken before TCRalphabeta/CD19-depleted stem cell transplant.

CDR3 region: CASSLGETQYF. For the CDR3, the DNA is TGCGCCAGCAGCTTGGGGGAGACCCAGTACTTC. This rearrangement joins TRBV12-3 or TRBV12-4 to TRBJ2-5; no reliable D call. The CDR3 contains 11 residues.